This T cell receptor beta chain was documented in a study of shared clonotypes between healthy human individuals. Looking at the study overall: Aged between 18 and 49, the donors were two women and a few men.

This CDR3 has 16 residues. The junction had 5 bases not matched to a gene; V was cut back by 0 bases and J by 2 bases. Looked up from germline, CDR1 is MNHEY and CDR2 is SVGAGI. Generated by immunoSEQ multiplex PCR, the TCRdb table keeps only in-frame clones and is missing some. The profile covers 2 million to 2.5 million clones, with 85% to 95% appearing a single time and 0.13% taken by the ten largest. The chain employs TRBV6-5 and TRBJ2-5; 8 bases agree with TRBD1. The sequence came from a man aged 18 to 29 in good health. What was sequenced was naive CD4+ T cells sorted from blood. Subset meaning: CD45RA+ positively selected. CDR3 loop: CASSYSMGTGQETQYF. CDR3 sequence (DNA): TGTGCCAGCAGTTACTCGATGGGGACAGGACAAGAGACCCAGTACTTC.